Reported below is one TCR beta chain. This clone's antigen is unknown. Per-base qualities were not stored, and no clone one base away is much larger. The germline V gene specifies SGDLS as CDR1 and YYNGEE as CDR2. Trimming takes 4 bases off V and 2 bases off J; junction bases not matched to a gene: 13. The CDR3 spans 17 residues, from the cysteine through the phenylalanine. The kept DNA is CDR3 alone, 51 bases in frame from the first base. Whole blood was collected in K2EDTA tubes by collaborating institutions according to the institutions' own protocols. Collaborator samples were shipped for TCRbeta analysis as frozen whole blood, isolated PBMCs, or DNA extracted from either sample type. The sample belongs to a study of blood T cell repertoires in COVID-19 (dated by TCRdb to 2018 to 2020). Regarding the research as a whole: Collaborator samples came from the United States, Italy and Spain and covered acute and convalescent phases of COVID-19. The material from the prospective study consisted of cDNA or gDNA derived from T cells, B-cell-depleted T cells, or PBMCs. The dataset comprised deeply sampled blood TCRbeta repertoires from subjects exposed to, actively infected with, or recovered from COVID-19. The repertoires were made available in a free public database intended to serve as a resource for research on the immune response to SARS-CoV-2. Samples came from the ongoing ImmuneRACE study (first 160 participants) plus 1,254 subjects from 6 global collaborators. The sample metadata nearly always contained a de-identified subject ID, COVID-19 status, age in years and sex. HLA class I and class II types, where available, came from metadata supplied by the sample provider rather than from assay-based typing. Broad study findings and their caveats: Clinical and demographic metadata were provided uncurated, with the amount varying by source and participant.

TCRbeta CDR3 regions were amplified from genomic DNA using the immunoSEQ Assay, a bias-controlled multiplex PCR. The source study handled its data this way. Within the assay, amplification of reference gene primers was used to estimate how many nucleated cells each sample contained. To quantify the absolute abundance of each unique TCRbeta CDR3 rearrangement, sequence reads were collapsed and filtered. For each sample, productive Simpson clonality was calculated as the square root of Simpson's diversity index across productive rearrangements. Held by TCRdb, this immuneACCESS table contains in-frame sequences only and omits some clones. Under half of the omission traces to an unresolved V gene where checked; the cause of the rest is unknown. V and J calls and clone size are given by that table; D and trimming were obtained from the DNA. The sample contains under 200,000 clones, approximately 91% of them found a single time. The ten largest clones capture roughly 2.3% of the sample.

The V and J genes are TRBV9 and TRBJ1-2; 8 of the junction bases match TRBD1. The specimen sequenced was peripheral blood. This TCR came from a man aged 18-30 years with acute or convalescent COVID-19. DNA sequence: TGTGCCAGCAGCCAAGAGTGGACAGGGACTTCGAACTATGGCTACACCTTC. This translates into CASSQEWTGTSNYGYTF. With the portions outside the CDR3 filled from the reference TRBV9 and TRBJ1-2 genes, the complete variable region becomes DSGVTQTPKHLITATGQRVTLRCSPRSGDLSVYWYQQSLDQGLQFLIQYYNGEERAKGNILERFSAQQFPDLHSELNLSSLELGDSALYFCASSQEWTGTSNYGYTFGSGTRLTVV.